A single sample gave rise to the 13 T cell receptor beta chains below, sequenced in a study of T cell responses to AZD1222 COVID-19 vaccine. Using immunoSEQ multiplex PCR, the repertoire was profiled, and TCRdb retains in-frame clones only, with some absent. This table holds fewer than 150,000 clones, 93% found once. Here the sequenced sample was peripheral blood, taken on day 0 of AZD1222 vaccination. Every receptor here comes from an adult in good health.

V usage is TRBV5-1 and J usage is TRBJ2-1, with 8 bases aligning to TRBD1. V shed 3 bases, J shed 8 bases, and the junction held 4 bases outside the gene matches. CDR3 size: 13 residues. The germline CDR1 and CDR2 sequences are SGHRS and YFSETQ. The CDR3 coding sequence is TGCGCCAGCAGCTGGACAGGGCTGGATGAGCAGTTCTTC. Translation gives CASSWTGLDEQFF.

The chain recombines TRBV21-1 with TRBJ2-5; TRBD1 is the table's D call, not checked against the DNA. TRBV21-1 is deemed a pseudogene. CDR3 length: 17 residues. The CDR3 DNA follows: TGTGCCAGCAGCCTCCACCCCCCAGGGGACAACCAAGAGACCCAGTACTTC. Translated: CASSLHPPGDNQETQYF.

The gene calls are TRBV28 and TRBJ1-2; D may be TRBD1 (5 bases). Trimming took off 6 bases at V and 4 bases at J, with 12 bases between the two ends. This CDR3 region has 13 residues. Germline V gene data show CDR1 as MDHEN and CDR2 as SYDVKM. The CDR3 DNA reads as TGTGCCAGCAGAACCGGGACGGCCTATGGCTACACCTTC. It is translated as CASRTGTAYGYTF.

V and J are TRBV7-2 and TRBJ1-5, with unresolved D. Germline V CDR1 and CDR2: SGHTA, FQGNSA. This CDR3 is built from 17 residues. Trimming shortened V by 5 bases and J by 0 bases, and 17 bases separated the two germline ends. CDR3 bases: TGTGCCAGCAGCCATTCCCCCCAGCGGTATAGCAATCAGCCCCAGCATTTT. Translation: CASSHSPQRYSNQPQHF. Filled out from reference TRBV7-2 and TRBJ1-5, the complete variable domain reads GAGVSQSPSNKVTEKGKDVELRCDPISGHTALYWYRQSLGQGLEFLIYFQGNSAPDKSGLPSDRFSAERTGGSVSTLTIQRTQQEDSAVYLCASSHSPQRYSNQPQHFGDGTRLSIL.

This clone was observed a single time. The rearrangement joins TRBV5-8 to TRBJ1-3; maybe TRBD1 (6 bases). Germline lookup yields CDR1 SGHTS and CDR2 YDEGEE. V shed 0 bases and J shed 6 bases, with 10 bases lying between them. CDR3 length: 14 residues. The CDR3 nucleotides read TGTGCCAGCAGCTTGGCCGGGGGCCTAAACACCATATATTTT. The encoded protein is CASSLAGGLNTIYF. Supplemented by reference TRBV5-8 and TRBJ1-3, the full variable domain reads EAGVTQSPTHLIKTRGQQATLRCSPISGHTSVYWYQQALGLGLQFLLWYDEGEERNRGNFPPRFSGRQFPNYSSELNVNALELEDSALYLCASSLAGGLNTIYFGEGSWLTVV.

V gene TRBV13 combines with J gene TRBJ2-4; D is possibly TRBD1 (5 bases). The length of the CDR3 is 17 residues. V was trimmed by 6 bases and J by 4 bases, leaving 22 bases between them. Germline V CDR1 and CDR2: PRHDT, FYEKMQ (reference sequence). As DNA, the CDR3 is TGTGCCAGCAGGCTTTCAGGGTTTTCAGAGGCGAAAAACATTCAGTACTTC. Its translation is CASRLSGFSEAKNIQYF.

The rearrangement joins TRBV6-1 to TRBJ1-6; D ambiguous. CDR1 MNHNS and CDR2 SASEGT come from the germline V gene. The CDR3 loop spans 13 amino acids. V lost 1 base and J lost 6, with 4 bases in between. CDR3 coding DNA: TGTGCCAGCAGTGAAGGACCTAATTCACCCCTCCACTTT. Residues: CASSEGPNSPLHF.

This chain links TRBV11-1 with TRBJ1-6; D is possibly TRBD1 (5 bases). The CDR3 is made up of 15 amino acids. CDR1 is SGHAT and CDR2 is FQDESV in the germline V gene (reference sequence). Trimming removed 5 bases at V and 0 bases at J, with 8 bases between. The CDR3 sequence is CASSGDSSYNSPLHF. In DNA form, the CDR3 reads TGTGCCAGCAGCGGCGACAGCTCCTATAATTCACCCCTCCACTTT.

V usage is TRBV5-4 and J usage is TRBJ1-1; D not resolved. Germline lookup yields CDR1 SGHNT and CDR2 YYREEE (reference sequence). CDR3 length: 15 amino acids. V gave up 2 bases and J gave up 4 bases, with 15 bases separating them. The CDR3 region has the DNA TGTGCCAGCAGCTTACTTCGCGGGGTCGCCACTGAAGCTTTCTTT. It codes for CASSLLRGVATEAFF.

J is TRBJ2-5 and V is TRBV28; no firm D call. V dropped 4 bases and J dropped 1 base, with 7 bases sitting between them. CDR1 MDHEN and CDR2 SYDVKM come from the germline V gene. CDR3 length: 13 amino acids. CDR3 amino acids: CASSSAPQETQYF. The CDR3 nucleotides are TGTGCCAGCAGTTCAGCCCCCCAAGAGACCCAGTACTTC. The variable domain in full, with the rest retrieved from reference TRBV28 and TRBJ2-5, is DVKVTQSSRYLVKRTGEKVFLECVQDMDHENMFWYRQDPGLGLRLIYFSYDVKMKEKGDIPEGYSVSREKKERFSLILESASTNQTSMYLCASSSAPQETQYFGPGTRLLVL.

The CDR3 protein is CASAEGGLYGYTF. The CDR3 region has the DNA TGTGCCAGCGCGGAAGGAGGGCTCTATGGCTACACCTTC. V and J are TRBV6-5 and TRBJ1-2; D is unresolved. Per germline, CDR1 MNHEY and CDR2 SVGAGI. Deletions cut 8 bases from V and 4 bases from J, with 14 bases between. The CDR3 covers 13 residues.

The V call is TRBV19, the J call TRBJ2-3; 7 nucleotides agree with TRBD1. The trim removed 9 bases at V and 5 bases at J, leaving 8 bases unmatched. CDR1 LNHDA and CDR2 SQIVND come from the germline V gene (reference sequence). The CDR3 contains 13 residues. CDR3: CASSQGKGDTQYF. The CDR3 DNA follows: TGTGCCAGCTCACAGGGGAAGGGAGATACGCAGTATTTT.

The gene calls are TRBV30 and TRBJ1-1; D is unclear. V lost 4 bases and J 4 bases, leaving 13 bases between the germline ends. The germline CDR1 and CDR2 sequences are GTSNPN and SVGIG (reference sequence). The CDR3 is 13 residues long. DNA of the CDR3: TGTGCCTGGACATTATTCGGACGCACTGAAGCTTTCTTT. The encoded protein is CAWTLFGRTEAFF.